This is a list of T cell receptor beta chains from one sample in a study of neoadjuvant anti-PD-1 for oral cavity cancer. Produced via immunoSEQ multiplex PCR; TCRdb's table is partial and in-frame only. The sample shows 72,000 or so clones, around four fifths of them seen only once. Specimen: PBMCs, collected before nivolumab (anti-PD-1) treatment. The source of these receptors is a person between 40 and 80 years old with oral cavity squamous cell carcinoma. Each CDR3 is given with its conserved first and last residue. The D gene is left open where the match is weak. Clone size is not always given. Where it is, it says once, few, many or a class for expanded clones.

clone_size j_call v_call d_call cdr3_aa cdr3_nt
- TRBJ1-2 TRBV27 TRBD1 CASSPRTGVYYGYTF TGTGCCAGCAGTCCTCGGACAGGGGTGTACTATGGCTACACCTTC
- TRBJ1-6 TRBV20-1 - CSANREGTLHF TGCAGTGCTAACCGGGAGGGGACCCTCCACTTT
- TRBJ2-2 TRBV19 TRBD2 CASSMRGTSGRGRWTGELFF TGTGCCAGTAGTATGAGGGGGACTAGCGGGAGGGGAAGGTGGACCGGGGAGCTGTTTTTT
- TRBJ1-4 TRBV10-1 - CASSARGTEKLFF TGCGCCAGCAGTGCTAGGGGGACTGAAAAACTGTTTTTT
- TRBJ1-3 TRBV6-5 - CASSRESGNTIYF TGTGCCAGCAGCCGCGAGTCTGGAAACACCATATATTTT
- TRBJ1-2 TRBV10-3 - CAMTSPGTNYGYTF TGTGCCATGACCTCCCCGGGAACTAACTATGGCTACACCTTC
few TRBJ2-7 TRBV15 - CATSRDQPAYEQYF TGTGCCACCAGCAGAGATCAACCCGCCTACGAGCAGTACTTC
once TRBJ2-7 TRBV2 TRBD2 CASTRDYLSYEQYF TGTGCCAGCACCAGGGACTACTTATCCTACGAGCAGTACTTC
- TRBJ1-5 TRBV2 TRBD1 CASRGQSNQPQHF TGTGCCAGCAGGGGACAGAGTAATCAGCCCCAGCATTTT
- TRBJ1-2 TRBV2 - CATGEWNGYTF TGTGCCACCGGGGAGTGGAACGGCTACACCTTC
- TRBJ1-5 TRBV21-1 - CASSGDRARFDQPQHF TGTGCCAGCAGTGGAGACAGGGCCCGTTTTGATCAGCCCCAGCATTTT
- TRBJ1-5 TRBV7-9 TRBD1 CASGQENQPQHF TGTGCCAGTGGACAGGAGAATCAGCCCCAGCATTTT
- TRBJ2-7 TRBV6-6 - CASSQPGLGTYEQYF TGTGCCAGCAGCCAACCCGGACTCGGGACCTACGAGCAGTACTTC
- TRBJ2-3 TRBV15 TRBD2 CATSREKGQAGRTDTQYF TGTGCCACCAGCAGAGAGAAGGGGCAAGCGGGACGCACAGATACGCAGTATTTT
- TRBJ2-7 TRBV29-1 TRBD1 CSVGQGSGYEQYF TGCAGCGTGGGACAGGGTAGTGGGTACGAGCAGTACTTC
- TRBJ1-3 TRBV5-6 - CASSLAGSGNTIYF TGTGCCAGCAGCTTAGCAGGGTCCGGAAACACCATATATTTT
- TRBJ2-2 TRBV25-1 - CASSDGSYTGELFF TGTGCCAGCAGTGATGGATCTTACACCGGGGAGCTGTTTTTT
- TRBJ1-3 TRBV30 - CAWTRQSGNTIYF TGTGCCTGGACCCGACAGTCTGGAAACACCATATATTTT
once TRBJ1-4 TRBV7-8 - CASSLFPIRSGGEKLFF TGTGCCAGCAGCTTATTCCCGATTCGGTCTGGCGGAGAAAAACTGTTTTTT
- TRBJ2-7 TRBV7-3 TRBD1 CASSLGTGANYEQYF TGTGCCAGCAGCTTAGGGACAGGGGCCAACTACGAGCAGTACTTC
few TRBJ1-5 TRBV27 TRBD1 CASSSQGVNQPQHF TGTGCCAGCAGTTCACAGGGGGTCAATCAGCCCCAGCATTTT
- TRBJ2-5 TRBV6-5 - CASRGGETQYF TGTGCCAGCAGAGGAGGGGAGACCCAGTACTTC
- TRBJ1-1 TRBV29-1 - CSVERTLEAFF TGCAGCGTTGAACGGACCCTTGAAGCTTTCTTT
- TRBJ2-5 TRBV5-4 - CASMRRRDQETQYF TGTGCCAGCATGAGGCGGAGGGACCAAGAGACCCAGTACTTC
few TRBJ1-2 TRBV2 - CASSRTFLNYGYTF TGTGCCAGCAGTCGGACATTCCTCAACTATGGCTACACCTTC
- TRBJ2-5 TRBV7-2 - CASSLTRETQYF TGTGCCAGCAGCCTCACCCGGGAGACCCAGTACTTC
- TRBJ2-7 TRBV7-9 - CASSFTRSEQYF TGTGCCAGCAGCTTTACTCGTTCCGAGCAGTACTTC
- TRBJ1-2 TRBV7-8 - CASSLQGFPNYGYTF TGTGCCAGCAGCTTGCAAGGGTTCCCTAACTATGGCTACACCTTC
- TRBJ2-6 TRBV30 - CAWSVRGWGSGANVLTF TGTGCCTGGAGTGTGCGGGGATGGGGCTCTGGGGCCAACGTCCTGACTTTC
- TRBJ1-2 TRBV30 - CAWNLYRGGYTF TGTGCCTGGAATCTCTATCGGGGTGGCTACACCTTC
- TRBJ1-1 TRBV5-1 TRBD1 CASSSLGQGAFRNTEAFF TGCGCCAGCAGCTCGCTCGGACAGGGGGCATTTAGGAACACTGAAGCTTTCTTT
- TRBJ2-3 TRBV10-2 - CASYEPDTQYF TGCGCCAGCTATGAACCAGATACGCAGTATTTT
- TRBJ2-1 TRBV5-1 TRBD2 CASSASWGGNNEQFF TGCGCCAGCAGCGCGTCGTGGGGGGGAAACAATGAGCAGTTCTTC
once TRBJ2-1 TRBV30 - CAWSVELLSYNEQFF TGTGCCTGGAGTGTGGAGCTGCTCTCCTACAATGAGCAGTTCTTC
- TRBJ2-5 TRBV5-1 TRBD2 CASSLAADSGAETQYF TGCGCCAGCAGCTTGGCCGCGGATAGCGGGGCGGAGACCCAGTACTTC
- TRBJ1-6 TRBV6-1 - CASSLVGLGDSPLHF TGTGCCAGCAGCCTCGTAGGATTGGGCGATTCACCCCTCCACTTT
- TRBJ2-4 TRBV11-2 - CASSSLDWLAKNIQYF TGTGCCAGCAGCTCTCTGGACTGGCTAGCCAAAAACATTCAGTACTTC
many TRBJ2-2 TRBV6-5 TRBD2 CASSYSVAGGGELFF TGTGCCAGCAGTTACTCGGTAGCGGGAGGCGGGGAGCTGTTTTTT
- TRBJ1-2 TRBV10-3 - CAISDVGIGGDHGYTF TGTGCCATCAGTGACGTTGGGATTGGGGGCGATCACGGCTACACCTTC
once TRBJ2-6 TRBV6-1 - CASIQETNVLTF TGTGCCAGCATCCAAGAGACCAACGTCCTGACTTTC
few TRBJ2-7 TRBV28 TRBD1 CASVRGQGREQYF TGTGCCAGCGTCCGGGGACAGGGGCGCGAGCAGTACTTC
- TRBJ1-2 TRBV5-8 - CASSLGSYFYGYTF TGTGCCAGCAGCTTGGGGAGCTACTTCTATGGCTACACCTTC
- TRBJ2-2 TRBV4-2 - CASGLGVGELFF TGTGCCAGCGGTTTGGGTGTCGGGGAGCTGTTTTTT
once TRBJ2-6 TRBV6-4 - CASSTFTGANVLTF TGTGCCAGCAGTACCTTCACTGGGGCCAACGTCCTGACTTTC
- TRBJ1-2 TRBV5-1 - CASSLEEARHYTF TGCGCCAGCAGCTTGGAGGAGGCCAGACACTACACCTTC
once TRBJ1-2 TRBV25-1 - CASSESYRGGYTF TGTGCCAGCAGTGAATCCTATAGAGGTGGCTACACCTTC
once TRBJ1-5 TRBV19 - CASAHLETLNRRSNQPQHF TGTGCCAGTGCCCATCTTGAGACACTTAACCGGCGAAGCAATCAGCCCCAGCATTTT
once TRBJ2-4 TRBV2 - CASTSFKNIQYF TGTGCCAGCACTAGTTTCAAAAACATTCAGTACTTC
- TRBJ1-5 TRBV6-1 - CASSELGIYSNQPQHF TGTGCCAGCAGTGAACTAGGGATATATAGCAATCAGCCCCAGCATTTT
once TRBJ2-7 TRBV12-2 - CASRLGRGSYEQYF TGTGCAAGTCGCTTAGGCAGGGGCAGTTACGAGCAGTACTTC
- TRBJ2-7 TRBV30 TRBD2 CAWSGLAEAYEQYF TGTGCCTGGAGCGGACTAGCGGAGGCCTACGAGCAGTACTTC
- TRBJ2-5 TRBV11-3 - CASSLDGSEETQYF TGTGCCAGCAGCTTAGATGGGTCGGAAGAGACCCAGTACTTC
- TRBJ2-3 TRBV4-1 - CASSQLLGNTQYF TGCGCCAGCAGCCAACTACTTGGAAATACGCAGTATTTT
- TRBJ2-3 TRBV29-1 TRBD1 CSISQGTTDTQYF TGCAGCATATCACAGGGGACCACAGATACGCAGTATTTT
- TRBJ1-2 TRBV30 - CAWSRAPGYGYTF TGTGCCTGGAGTAGGGCCCCAGGCTATGGCTACACCTTC